Below, 4 T cell receptor beta chains from the same sample are listed, as sequenced in a study of shared clonotypes between healthy human individuals. Sequencing used immunoSEQ multiplex PCR; TCRdb keeps in-frame clones, though not all of them. The profile shows 900,000 to 1,200,000 clones, around 82% of them singletons. Sequencing used memory CD4+ T cells from PBMCs. Subset in this sample: CD45RA-negative fraction. Receptors were obtained from a man aged 18 to 29 in good health. Some clones in this sample may be carry-over from other donors' samples.

This clone was seen only a few times. Other DNA sequences in the sample encode the same CDR3. The V gene is TRBV27, the J gene TRBJ1-2, with D perhaps TRBD1 (6 bases). Trimming stripped 0 bases from V and 5 bases from J, with 13 bases between. CDR1 is MNHEY, CDR2 SMNVEV, per germline (reference sequence). This CDR3 is built from 15 residues. For the CDR3, the DNA is TGTGCCAGCAGTTTATCGGCAGGGGCACAGTATGGCTACACCTTC. Translating it yields CASSLSAGAQYGYTF.

The CDR3 region has the DNA TGTGCCAGCAGTTTCCCAGGCTCGGGGACCCAGTACTTC. It codes for CASSFPGSGTQYF. J is TRBJ2-5 and V is TRBV27; the D is unclear. CDR1 and CDR2 (germline): MNHEY, SMNVEV (reference sequence). V was cut by 3 bases and J by 7 bases, with 12 bases left in between. This CDR3 region has 13 residues.

This clone was seen just once. V gene TRBV7-2 combines with J gene TRBJ2-1; a possible D gene is TRBD2 (6 bases). Trimming took 5 bases from V and 6 from J, leaving 17 bases between them. CDR1 is SGHTA and CDR2 is FQGNSA in the germline V gene. CDR3 length: 15 residues. The CDR3 region is CASSRDGTRSNEQFF. Here the CDR3 DNA reads TGTGCCAGCAGCCGCGACGGGACTCGATCCAATGAGCAGTTCTTC.

There are many counts of this clone. The chain employs TRBV4-1 and TRBJ2-1; D uncertain. V was clipped by 1 base and J by 6 bases, with 22 bases between them. This CDR3 spans 18 amino acids. In germline, CDR1 is MGHRA, CDR2 YSYEKL. The CDR3 bases are TGCGCCAGCAGCCAAGCTCTATATACCGTACGAGAGTCCAATGAGCAGTTCTTC. As protein: CASSQALYTVRESNEQFF.